The source of this TCR beta chain is a study of cytomegalovirus exposure and HLA in healthy donors. Trimming removed 5 bases at V and 0 bases at J, with 13 bases between. The CDR3 spans 15 residues. Germline V gene sequence: CDR1 LNHDA, CDR2 SQIVND (reference sequence). PCR primers comprised 60 Vbeta and 13 Jbeta primers. Per the original methods: Approximately 11 million shared chains were among the roughly 80 million unique TCR beta chains that a later analysis counted. Produced via immunoSEQ multiplex PCR; TCRdb's table is partial and in-frame only. For V, J and clone size, that table is used; D and trimming come from the DNA. The sample lists some 100,000 clones; approximately 76% were seen once.

The J gene is TRBJ1-1, the V gene TRBV19, with a tentative D call TRBD1 (6 bases). This sequence was found in a man aged 35-49 years in good health and CMV-seronegative. Material for sequencing was PBMCs. The CDR3 sequence is CASSSLKGVNTEAFF. CDR3 coding DNA: TGTGCCAGTAGTTCCCTGAAGGGGGTGAACACTGAAGCTTTCTTT.